These 27 T cell receptor beta chains came from one sample sequenced in a study of cytomegalovirus exposure and HLA in healthy donors. Primers: 60 Vbeta forward and 13 Jbeta reverse. Measured with immunoSEQ multiplex PCR; TCRdb has only the in-frame clones, and not every one. The repertoire holds approximately 150,000 clones, with 81% as singletons. Sequencing was carried out using PBMCs. Source of these receptors: a woman aged 18 to 35 in good health and CMV-seropositive.

This chain connects TRBV15 to TRBJ1-1; D is undetermined. The germline CDR1 and CDR2 sequences are LNHNV and YYDKDF (reference sequence). Between the trimmed V and J ends, which lost 2 bases and 8 bases, there was a span of 9 bases. The CDR3 has 12 amino acids. CDR3: CATSRKTREAFF. The CDR3 DNA reads as TGTGCCACCAGCAGAAAAACCAGGGAAGCTTTCTTT.

The rearrangement joins TRBV5-6 to TRBJ1-5, with 9 bases lining up with TRBD1. The ends lost 1 base at V and 5 bases at J; junction bases unmatched: 7. This CDR3 contains 16 residues. Germline lookup yields CDR1 SGHDT and CDR2 YYEEEE. The CDR3 region is CASSLYGQGSYQPQHF. CDR3 sequence (DNA): TGTGCCAGCAGCTTGTACGGACAGGGGTCCTATCAGCCCCAGCATTTT.

The V call is TRBV19, the J call TRBJ2-5; TRBD2 matches 13 bases. Trimming took 4 bases from V and 0 from J; bases not matched to a gene: 5. CDR1 and CDR2 from the germline V gene are LNHDA and SQIVND (reference sequence). The length of the CDR3 is 17 residues. The CDR3 spells CASSNRLAGGHQETQYF. CDR3 sequence (DNA): TGTGCCAGTAGTAACCGACTAGCGGGGGGCCACCAAGAGACCCAGTACTTC.

This clone appeared a few times. The J gene is TRBJ1-1, the V gene TRBV28, with D perhaps matching TRBD1 (5 bases). The CDR3 runs to 14 residues. Per germline, CDR1 MDHEN and CDR2 SYDVKM. Trimming cost V 5 bases and J 0 bases, with 10 bases left between them. In DNA form, the CDR3 reads TGTGCCAGCAGTACACAGGTCATGAACACTGAAGCTTTCTTT. This sequence encodes CASSTQVMNTEAFF.

This clone was seen only once. The rearrangement joins TRBV27 to TRBJ2-3; a weak D match, TRBD2 (6 bases). Germline CDR1 MNHEY, CDR2 SMNVEV (reference sequence). V was clipped by 5 bases and J by 4 bases, with 19 bases between them. The CDR3 is 16 residues long. The CDR3 sequence is CASSTPGEPGADTQYF. Written as DNA, the CDR3 is TGTGCCAGCAGTACCCCGGGGGAGCCGGGCGCAGATACGCAGTATTTT.

The V call is TRBV5-1, the J call TRBJ1-1, with D possibly matching TRBD1 (5 bases). The CDR3 loop spans 15 amino acids. The V end lost 4 bases, the J end lost 2 bases, and 15 bases lay between the germline ends. Germline V CDR1 and CDR2: SGHRS, YFSETQ. This CDR3 is CASSAGQRINTEAFF. The CDR3 coding sequence is TGCGCCAGCAGCGCTGGACAAAGGATAAACACTGAAGCTTTCTTT.

The genes are TRBV5-1 and TRBJ1-2; 10 bases map to TRBD1. The CDR3 is 14 residues long. The trim removed 1 base at V and 7 bases at J, leaving 4 bases unmatched. Per germline, CDR1 SGHRS and CDR2 YFSETQ. The CDR3 DNA sequence: TGCGCCAGCAGCTTGCTACGGACAGGGGGTGGCTACACCTTC. It encodes CASSLLRTGGGYTF.

This chain connects TRBV4-2 to TRBJ1-1, with 10 bases aligning to TRBD1. Germline CDR1 is LGHNA and CDR2 is YNFKEQ. CDR3 length: 14 amino acids. V dropped 2 bases and J dropped 12; count of bases not matched to a gene: 9. CDR3: CASSQSGGTGETFF. The CDR3 nucleotides read TGTGCCAGCAGCCAATCTGGGGGGACAGGGGAAACTTTCTTT.

CDR3 sequence reads: CASSNRGTMDTEAFF. For the CDR3, the DNA is TGTGCCAGCTCTAACAGGGGGACCATGGACACTGAAGCTTTCTTT. The chain combines TRBV6-1 with TRBJ1-1; 8 nucleotides agree with TRBD1. The CDR3 is made up of 15 amino acids. Germline CDR1 MNHNS, CDR2 SASEGT. The V gene end was trimmed by 8 bases and the J gene end by 3 bases; junction bases not matched to a gene: 11.

There are a few counts of this clone. V gene TRBV4-3 combines with J gene TRBJ2-5; 7 bases match TRBD2. The CDR3 sequence is 15 residues long. Germline trimming cut 4 bases from V and 5 bases from J; bases unmatched to any gene: 10. CDR1 and CDR2 from the germline V gene are LGHNA and YSLEER. CDR3 nucleotides: TGCGCCAGCAGCCCACGTTCGGGGGGTTCGGAGACCCAGTACTTC. It yields the protein CASSPRSGGSETQYF.

The V call is TRBV4-3, the J call TRBJ1-5; TRBD1 agrees at 7 bases. The CDR3 sequence is 16 residues long. CDR1 is LGHNA and CDR2 is YSLEER in the germline V gene. V lost 0 bases to trimming and J lost 1 base; unmatched junction nucleotides: 3. CDR3 sequence reads: CASSQDVRGSNQPQHF. CDR3 coding DNA: TGCGCCAGCAGCCAAGACGTCAGGGGGAGCAATCAGCCCCAGCATTTT.

The V gene is TRBV7-9, the J gene TRBJ1-2; the match to TRBD1 covers 8 bases. V dropped 5 bases and J dropped 5; count of bases not matched to a gene: 7. The CDR3 length is 14 residues. The V gene's germline CDR1 is SEHNR and CDR2 FQNEAQ (reference sequence). As DNA, the CDR3 is TGTGCCAGCAGCCCAAGACAGGGGCCTTATGGCTACACCTTC. Protein: CASSPRQGPYGYTF.

This clone was seen a single time. The V call is TRBV11-2, the J call TRBJ2-2; D is unclear. The CDR3 is 14 amino acids. Between the trimmed V and J ends, which lost 3 bases and 4 bases, there was a span of 9 bases. Germline assignment: CDR1 SGHAT and CDR2 FQNNGV. CDR3 DNA sequence: TGTGCCAGCAGCTTGAACAGATTCACCGGGGAGCTGTTTTTT. Its translation: CASSLNRFTGELFF.

V is TRBV7-2 and J is TRBJ2-3; D unresolved. Germline CDR1 reads SGHTA; CDR2 reads FQGNSA. The V and J ends lost 5 bases and 3 bases respectively, with 12 bases between them. The CDR3 is 14 residues long. The CDR3: CASSLSPTTDTQYF. In DNA form, the CDR3 reads TGTGCCAGCAGCCTATCCCCAACTACAGATACGCAGTATTTT.

The chain links TRBV27 to TRBJ2-3; 8 nucleotides agree with TRBD2. The J segment lost 6 bases and the V segment lost 2 bases, leaving 4 bases of the junction unmatched. CDR1 is MNHEY and CDR2 is SMNVEV in the germline V gene (reference sequence). The CDR3 length is 14 residues. The CDR3 coding sequence is TGTGCCAGCAGTTTAGGCGGGGGGTTGGATACGCAGTATTTT. It translates to CASSLGGGLDTQYF.

V usage is TRBV5-1 and J usage is TRBJ2-7; D is uncertain. Trimming took off 2 bases at V and 6 bases at J, with 9 bases between the two ends. The CDR3 is 12 amino acids. Germline V gene data show CDR1 as SGHRS and CDR2 as YFSETQ. CDR3 nucleotides: TGCGCCAGCAGCTTTACAGAAAGCGAGCAGTACTTC. Its translation: CASSFTESEQYF.

The chain links TRBV5-5 to TRBJ2-2, with TRBD2 identical over 10 bases. V gave up 1 base and J gave up 6 bases; unmatched junction bases: 3. The CDR3 loop spans 15 amino acids. Germline V lookup: CDR1 SGHKS, CDR2 YYEKEE (reference sequence). This chain's CDR3 is CASSLLTSGAGELFF. The DNA of the CDR3 is TGTGCCAGCAGCTTGCTTACTAGCGGGGCCGGGGAGCTGTTTTTT.

The chain couples TRBV5-1 to TRBJ1-1; the match to TRBD1 covers 7 bases. The CDR3 loop spans 18 amino acids. The germline gives CDR1 SGHRS, CDR2 YFSETQ. V was clipped by 3 bases and J by 1 base; unmatched bases: 15. CDR3 sequence: CASSWDRDSRSRNTEAFF. In DNA form, the CDR3 reads TGCGCCAGCAGCTGGGACCGGGACAGTCGAAGTCGGAACACTGAAGCTTTCTTT.

The rearrangement uses TRBV11-2 and TRBJ1-6, with 7 bases aligning to TRBD1. J lost 11 bases, V lost 1 base, and 11 bases had no gene match. Looked up from germline, CDR1 is SGHAT and CDR2 is FQNNGV. CDR3 length equals 16 residues. CDR3 in DNA: TGTGCCAGCAGCTTAGGCTCCGACAGGGACAGAGCACCCCTCCACTTT. Translation: CASSLGSDRDRAPLHF.

The rearrangement links TRBV27 to TRBJ1-2; maybe TRBD1 (5 bases). Germline V gene data show CDR1 as MNHEY and CDR2 as SMNVEV (reference sequence). The CDR3 runs 18 residues. V was cut by 2 bases and J by 0 bases, with 19 bases left in between. The CDR3 DNA is TGTGCCAGCAGTTTACGTCCCAGGGCAGATACTCCTAACTATGGCTACACCTTC. This translates into CASSLRPRADTPNYGYTF.

CDR3 DNA sequence: TGTGCCAGCAGCTCGTTCGAGAGGAAGGAGCAGTATTTT. It translates to CASSSFERKEQYF. The chain recombines TRBV7-9 with TRBJ2-3; D unresolved. Trimming stripped 4 bases from V and 11 bases from J, with 16 bases between. The length of the CDR3 is 13 residues. Germline assignment: CDR1 SEHNR and CDR2 FQNEAQ (reference sequence).

This chain joins TRBV5-8 and TRBJ2-7; 9 nucleotides match TRBD1. Germline loops: CDR1 SGHTS, CDR2 YDEGEE. The CDR3 spans 13 residues. The trim removed 3 bases at V and 9 bases at J, leaving 7 bases unmatched. In DNA form, the CDR3 reads TGTGCCAGCAGCTACCAACAGGGGGCATGGCAGTACTTC. Its translation is CASSYQQGAWQYF.

A single count supports this clone. The CDR3 loop is CASSENWRRGATYEQYF. The CDR3 nucleotides read TGTGCCAGCAGTGAGAATTGGCGGCGGGGGGCCACCTACGAGCAGTACTTC. V and J are TRBV6-1 and TRBJ2-7; 8 bases line up with TRBD2. Germline loops: CDR1 MNHNS, CDR2 SASEGT. V lost 3 bases to trimming and J lost 2 bases; unmatched junction nucleotides: 12. This CDR3 region has 17 residues.

This clone was seen a handful of times. This chain connects TRBV2 to TRBJ2-5; the D gene is possibly TRBD1 (5 bases). CDR1 is SNHLY, CDR2 FYNNEI, per germline. The length of the CDR3 is 12 residues. V shed 10 bases and J shed 5 bases, with 14 bases lying between them. The CDR3 loop reads CATGALPETQYF. The CDR3 region has the DNA TGTGCCACTGGGGCTCTGCCGGAGACCCAGTACTTC.

The chain recombines TRBV30 with TRBJ1-6, with 11 bases aligning to TRBD1. Trimming removed 0 bases from V and 8 bases from J; junction bases left unmatched: 3. The CDR3 spans 15 residues. CDR1 and CDR2 (germline): GTSNPN, SVGIG (reference sequence). In nucleotides, the CDR3 is TGTGCCTGGAGTGTTGGGACAGGGGGAGATTCACCCCTCCACTTT. Protein: CAWSVGTGGDSPLHF.

The chain employs TRBV5-1 and TRBJ1-3; 8 positions match TRBD1. CDR3 length: 15 amino acids. In germline, CDR1 is SGHRS, CDR2 YFSETQ. With V trimmed by 4 bases and J by 0 bases, 3 bases remained unmatched. CDR3: CASSRQGSSGNTIYF. The CDR3 nucleotides read TGCGCCAGCAGCAGACAGGGGAGCTCTGGAAACACCATATATTTT. Using reference TRBV5-1 and TRBJ1-3 for the parts outside the CDR3, the full variable domain is KAGVTQTPRYLIKTRGQQVTLSCSPISGHRSVSWYQQTPGQGLQFLFEYFSETQRNKGNFPGRFSGRQFSNSRSEMNVSTLELGDSALYLCASSRQGSSGNTIYFGEGSWLTVV.

The chain joins TRBV7-2 to TRBJ1-4; D gene uncertain. The CDR3 consists of 13 residues. Germline CDR1 reads SGHTA; CDR2 reads FQGNSA. Trimming stripped 0 bases from V and 8 bases from J, with 7 bases between. In DNA, the CDR3 is TGTGCCAGCAGCTTAGCCGGTACGGAAAAACTGTTTTTT. Translation: CASSLAGTEKLFF.